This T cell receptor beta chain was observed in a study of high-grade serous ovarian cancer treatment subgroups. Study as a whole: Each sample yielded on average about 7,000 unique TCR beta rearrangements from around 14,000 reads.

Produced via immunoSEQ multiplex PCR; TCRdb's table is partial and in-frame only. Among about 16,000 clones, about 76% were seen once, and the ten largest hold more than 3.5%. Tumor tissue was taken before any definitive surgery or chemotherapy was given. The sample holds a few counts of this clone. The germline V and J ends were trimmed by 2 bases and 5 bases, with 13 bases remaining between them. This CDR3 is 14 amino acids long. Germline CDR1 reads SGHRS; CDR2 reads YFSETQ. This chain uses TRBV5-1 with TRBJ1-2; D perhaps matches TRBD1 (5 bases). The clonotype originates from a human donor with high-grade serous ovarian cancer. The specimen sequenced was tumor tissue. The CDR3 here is CASSFTVTGYGYTF. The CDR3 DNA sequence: TGCGCCAGCAGCTTCACAGTTACAGGATATGGCTACACCTTC.